This T cell receptor beta chain was found in a study of beta chain features in type 1 diabetes. The study's findings and limits: Type 1 diabetes patients had TCRB CDR3s that were shorter (moderately but significantly so) in all four CD4+ subsets.

This CDR3 comprises 15 residues. Losses at the gene ends were 2 bases for V and 0 bases for J; bases not matched to a gene: 2. Germline V gene lookup returns CDR1 SEHNR and CDR2 FQNEAQ (reference sequence). This clone was detected only a few times. Its antigen is not known. cDNA synthesis used the whole RNA isolate, giving expressed TCRB sequences. Profiled with immunoSEQ multiplex PCR; TCRdb holds only in-frame clones, not every one. Here the sample spans some 160,000 clones, roughly 9% being singletons. The chain joins TRBV7-9 to TRBJ2-7; 9 nucleotides align to TRBD2. The receptor's source is a woman aged 30 to 39 with type 1 diabetes. The sequenced sample consisted of central memory CD4+ T cells from blood. In DNA form, the CDR3 reads TGTGCCAGCAGCTTAATTAGCGGGAGCTCCTACGAGCAGTACTTC. Its protein is CASSLISGSSYEQYF.